Each of the 27 T cell receptor beta chains below was sequenced from the same sample in a study of blood T cell repertoires in COVID-19. Sequencing used immunoSEQ multiplex PCR; TCRdb keeps in-frame clones, though not all of them. The sample lists roughly 280,000 clones, more than 80% occurring once. Sample: PBMCs or T cells enriched from blood (not recorded which). The receptor set was obtained from a woman aged 18-35 years who had recovered from COVID-19.

The V and J genes are TRBV6-1 and TRBJ1-6; D remains unclear. This CDR3 has 18 residues. V lost 2 bases and J 0 bases, leaving 14 bases between the germline ends. The germline CDR1 and CDR2 sequences are MNHNS and SASEGT. In DNA, the CDR3 is TGTGCCAGCAGTGAACTTCCTGGCCAGTTCTCCTATAATTCACCCCTCCACTTT. Its protein is CASSELPGQFSYNSPLHF.

This chain connects TRBV9 to TRBJ2-3, with 7 positions matching TRBD2. V was pared by 4 bases and J by 6 bases, with 11 bases of the junction left unmatched. The CDR3 has 15 amino acids. Germline assignment: CDR1 SGDLS and CDR2 YYNGEE. The CDR3 region has the DNA TGTGCCAGCAGCCCCCGGCCAGGGAGGGCTGATACGCAGTATTTT. It is translated as CASSPRPGRADTQYF.

V and J are TRBV2 and TRBJ2-1, with 10 bases lining up with TRBD1. J was trimmed by 0 bases and V by 6 bases; bases with no gene match: 5. The CDR3 has 16 amino acids. Germline CDR1 SNHLY, CDR2 FYNNEI. Written as DNA, the CDR3 is TGTGCCAGCAGACCCGGACAGGGGGGCTCCTACAATGAGCAGTTCTTC. Translated, it gives CASRPGQGGSYNEQFF.

The J gene is TRBJ1-4, the V gene TRBV7-9; 7 nucleotides agree with TRBD1. With V trimmed by 5 bases and J by 3 bases, 12 bases remained unmatched. The CDR3 extends over 17 amino acids. CDR1 is SEHNR and CDR2 is FQNEAQ in the germline V gene (reference sequence). CDR3 in DNA: TGTGCCAGCAGCACCCCGACAGGGCGGTCGGCTAATGAAAAACTGTTTTTT. Translation gives CASSTPTGRSANEKLFF.

V usage is TRBV9 and J usage is TRBJ2-5; 10 nucleotides agree with TRBD2. CDR1 is SGDLS and CDR2 is YYNGEE in the germline V gene. The junction had 5 bases not matched to a gene; V was cut back by 2 bases and J by 4 bases. The CDR3 covers 15 residues. The CDR3: CASSVLAGAGETQYF. DNA for the CDR3: TGTGCCAGCAGCGTTCTAGCGGGGGCCGGAGAGACCCAGTACTTC.

The chain joins TRBV5-1 to TRBJ1-4; TRBD1 might be the D (6 bases). The CDR3 extends over 14 amino acids. Trimming left V 0 bases short and J 8 bases short, with 11 bases between. The germline V gene has CDR1 SGHRS and CDR2 YFSETQ. The CDR3 region is CASSLDRVEEKLFF. The CDR3 region has the DNA TGCGCCAGCAGCTTGGACAGGGTGGAAGAAAAACTGTTTTTT.

The V and J genes are TRBV25-1 and TRBJ1-3; D is unclear. Trimming pared 3 bases from V and 7 bases from J, leaving 10 bases between. The CDR3 runs 13 residues. The germline gives CDR1 MGHDK, CDR2 SYGVNS. CDR3 sequence: CASSEVGGNTIYF. The CDR3 DNA follows: TGTGCCAGCAGTGAGGTCGGAGGGAACACCATATATTTT.

The V gene is TRBV12-3 or TRBV12-4, the J gene TRBJ2-5; TRBD1 is a possible D gene (5 bases). The germline V and J ends were trimmed by 8 bases and 2 bases, with 12 bases remaining between them. This CDR3 has 13 residues. The CDR3 DNA sequence: TGTGCCAGCCAGCAGTGGACACAAGAGACCCAGTACTTC. It specifies CASQQWTQETQYF.

This clone was counted only a few times. This chain joins TRBV6-5 and TRBJ2-1, with 10 bases matching TRBD2. The CDR3 covers 16 residues. J was trimmed by 6 bases and V by 0 bases; bases with no gene match: 5. Germline assignment: CDR1 MNHEY and CDR2 SVGAGI. This CDR3 is CASSYSSSGGGNEQFF. Written as DNA, the CDR3 is TGTGCCAGCAGTTACTCGTCCAGCGGGGGGGGCAATGAGCAGTTCTTC.

The genes are TRBV9 and TRBJ1-6, with D unclear. This CDR3 is built from 15 residues. CDR1 is SGDLS, CDR2 YYNGEE, per germline. Trimming left V 0 bases short and J 4 bases short, with 8 bases between. The DNA of the CDR3 is TGTGCCAGCAGCGTAGAGGAGGCGTATAATTCACCCCTCCACTTT. Translation: CASSVEEAYNSPLHF.

The chain employs TRBV6-4 and TRBJ1-2; tentative D call: TRBD1 (6 bases). CDR3 length equals 18 residues. Trimming removed 6 bases at V and 2 bases at J, with 25 bases between. Germline V CDR1 and CDR2: MRHNA, SNTAGT. The CDR3: CASSLHQGSLSANYGYTF. CDR3 coding DNA: TGTGCCAGCAGCCTACATCAGGGGAGCCTCTCGGCCAACTATGGCTACACCTTC.

This chain links TRBV4-1 with TRBJ2-7; 7 bases align to TRBD2. The CDR3 is made up of 16 amino acids. Germline assignment: CDR1 MGHRA and CDR2 YSYEKL. Trimming took 0 bases from V and 4 from J; bases not matched to a gene: 9. The CDR3 loop reads CASSQEAGDAEYEQYF. CDR3 bases: TGCGCCAGCAGCCAAGAGGCGGGGGACGCCGAATACGAGCAGTACTTC.

V usage is TRBV19 and J usage is TRBJ1-1; D is unresolved. The CDR3 loop spans 14 amino acids. The germline V gene encodes CDR1 LNHDA and CDR2 SQIVND (reference sequence). V shed 3 bases and J shed 3 bases, with 11 bases lying between them. CDR3 amino acids: CASSMSSAYTEAFF. In DNA, the CDR3 is TGTGCCAGTAGTATGTCCAGTGCATACACTGAAGCTTTCTTT.

This chain joins TRBV5-1 and TRBJ1-6; 9 bases are a match to TRBD1. With 4 bases clipped from V and 6 bases from J, the junction kept 2 bases outside the gene matches. The CDR3 covers 14 residues. Germline V gene data show CDR1 as SGHRS and CDR2 as YFSETQ. The CDR3 protein is CASSDRGFNSPLHF. CDR3 bases: TGCGCCAGCAGCGACAGGGGGTTTAATTCACCCCTCCACTTT.

The gene calls are TRBV5-1 and TRBJ1-2; possibly TRBD1 for D (6 bases). CDR3 length equals 15 residues. Germline CDR1 SGHRS, CDR2 YFSETQ. Deletions cut 4 bases from V and 6 bases from J, with 19 bases between. The CDR3 reads CASSPREGGLDGYTF. The CDR3 coding sequence is TGCGCCAGCAGCCCCCGGGAGGGGGGATTGGATGGCTACACCTTC. Full variable domain (rest looked up from reference TRBV5-1 and TRBJ1-2): KAGVTQTPRYLIKTRGQQVTLSCSPISGHRSVSWYQQTPGQGLQFLFEYFSETQRNKGNFPGRFSGRQFSNSRSEMNVSTLELGDSALYLCASSPREGGLDGYTFGSGTRLTVV.

The CDR3 here is CASSHRGVATYTDTQYF. The CDR3 DNA reads TGTGCCAGCAGCCATCGGGGGGTAGCGACCTACACAGATACGCAGTATTTT. The rearrangement links TRBV3-1 (or the pseudogene TRBV3-2) to TRBJ2-3, with TRBD2 matching 7 bases. Germline V gene data show CDR1 as LGHDT and CDR2 as YNNKEL (reference sequence). The CDR3 runs 17 residues. The V gene end was trimmed by 3 bases and the J gene end by 2 bases; junction bases not matched to a gene: 11.

The chain has TRBV9 and TRBJ1-2; 8 bases agree with TRBD1. This CDR3 spans 13 amino acids. The trim removed 2 bases at V and 6 bases at J, leaving 3 bases unmatched. Germline CDR1 reads SGDLS; CDR2 reads YYNGEE. CDR3 region: CASSVSGGDGYTF. For the CDR3, the DNA is TGTGCCAGCAGCGTTTCAGGGGGCGATGGCTACACCTTC. Drawing the rest from reference TRBV9 and TRBJ1-2, the complete variable domain is DSGVTQTPKHLITATGQRVTLRCSPRSGDLSVYWYQQSLDQGLQFLIQYYNGEERAKGNILERFSAQQFPDLHSELNLSSLELGDSALYFCASSVSGGDGYTFGSGTRLTVV.

V usage is TRBV5-1 and J usage is TRBJ1-6, with TRBD1 identical over 9 bases. Germline CDR1 and CDR2: SGHRS and YFSETQ. The CDR3 sequence is 15 residues long. The junction had 4 bases not matched to a gene; V was cut back by 4 bases and J by 5 bases. This CDR3 reads CASSPRTGDNSPLHF. The CDR3 nucleotides read TGCGCCAGCAGCCCACGGACAGGGGATAATTCACCCCTCCACTTT.

CDR3 sequence reads: CASSLTGDTNNEQFF. CDR3 nucleotide sequence: TGTGCCAGCAGCTTGACGGGGGATACCAACAATGAGCAGTTCTTC. The genes are TRBV7-2 and TRBJ2-1; D possibly corresponds to TRBD2 (6 bases). The CDR3 is 15 amino acids. The germline V gene encodes CDR1 SGHTA and CDR2 FQGNSA. Trimming took 3 bases from V and 5 from J, leaving 14 bases between them.

This clone was picked up one time. This chain links TRBV19 with TRBJ1-2; the D gene is possibly TRBD1 (5 bases). The germline gives CDR1 LNHDA, CDR2 SQIVND (reference sequence). Trimming stripped 7 bases from V and 8 bases from J, with 14 bases between. This CDR3 is 12 amino acids long. CDR3 protein: CASNPGIGGYTF. CDR3 coding DNA: TGTGCCAGTAACCCAGGGATAGGCGGCTACACCTTC.

The genes are TRBV12-3 or TRBV12-4 and TRBJ1-2; possible D gene TRBD1, 6 bases. This CDR3 region has 13 residues. V was clipped by 6 bases and J by 7 bases, with 15 bases between them. CDR3 nucleotides: TGTGCCAGCAGCTATCGGACAGCGCCTGGCTACACCTTC. This encodes CASSYRTAPGYTF.

As to this clone: The junction departs from germline at one end; a sequencing error may be responsible. The chain has TRBV7-7 and TRBJ1-6; weak D call: TRBD1 (6 bases). The CDR3 sequence is 16 residues long. From germline, CDR1 is SSHAT and CDR2 FNYEAQ (reference sequence). The DNA for the CDR3 is TGTGCTAGCAGCTTCCAGGGGAGCTCCTATAATTCACCCCTCCACTTT. Its translation: CASSFQGSSYNSPLHF. Full variable domain (outside the CDR3, taken from reference TRBV7-7 and TRBJ1-6): GAGVSQSPRYKVTKRGQDVTLRCDPISSHATLYWYQQALGQGPEFLTYFNYEAQPDKSGLPSDRFSAERPEGSISTLTIQRTEQRDSAMYRCASSFQGSSYNSPLHFGNGTRLTVT.

This rearrangement joins TRBV7-5 to TRBJ2-3; the table's D call TRBD2 went unverified against the DNA. TRBV7-5 is a pseudogene segment. This CDR3 has 18 residues. CDR3: CARSLAYLAGEITDTQYF. CDR3 bases: TGTGCCAGAAGCTTAGCGTACCTAGCGGGGGAGATCACAGATACGCAGTATTTT.

The chain combines TRBV5-1 with TRBJ1-1; no clear D gene. The CDR3 has 14 amino acids. Germline CDR1 reads SGHRS; CDR2 reads YFSETQ. Trimming shortened V by 6 bases and J by 0 bases, and 12 bases separated the two germline ends. This chain's CDR3 is CASTQGGLNTEAFF. The CDR3 DNA follows: TGCGCCAGCACCCAAGGCGGTCTGAACACTGAAGCTTTCTTT.

V and J are TRBV9 and TRBJ1-5, with a weak D call TRBD1 (5 bases). The V gene lost 4 bases and the J gene lost 6 bases, with 23 bases spanning the gap. The CDR3 is 17 residues long. Germline V lookup: CDR1 SGDLS, CDR2 YYNGEE. CDR3 residues: CASSPGVGQAGFQPQHF. CDR3 DNA: TGTGCCAGCAGCCCGGGGGTAGGGCAGGCGGGGTTTCAGCCCCAGCATTTT.

The chain employs TRBV27 and TRBJ1-1; D is uncertain. The CDR3 extends over 14 amino acids. Germline assignment: CDR1 MNHEY and CDR2 SMNVEV (reference sequence). The V gene lost 2 bases and the J gene lost 1 base, with 8 bases spanning the gap. For the CDR3, the DNA is TGTGCCAGCAGTTTAAGAGGTCGGAACACTGAAGCTTTCTTT. It is translated as CASSLRGRNTEAFF.

This clone was seen only once. The chain carries TRBV7-6 and TRBJ1-5; the D gene is possibly TRBD1 (6 bases). This CDR3 region has 15 residues. The V and J ends lost 5 bases and 0 bases respectively, with 11 bases between them. From germline, CDR1 is SGHVS and CDR2 FNYEAQ. The CDR3 reads CASSPGAASNQPQHF. The CDR3, as DNA: TGTGCCAGCAGCCCAGGGGCAGCTAGCAATCAGCCCCAGCATTTT.